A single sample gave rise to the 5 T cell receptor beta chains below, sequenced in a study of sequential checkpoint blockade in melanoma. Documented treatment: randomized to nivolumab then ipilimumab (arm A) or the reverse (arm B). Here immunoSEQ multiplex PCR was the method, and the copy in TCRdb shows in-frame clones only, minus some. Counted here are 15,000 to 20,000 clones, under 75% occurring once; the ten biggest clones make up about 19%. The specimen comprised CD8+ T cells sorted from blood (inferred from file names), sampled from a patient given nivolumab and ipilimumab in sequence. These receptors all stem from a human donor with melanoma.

The CDR3 DNA reads as TGTGCCAGCAGCGTAGGGAACGGGTGGGGCACAGATACGCAGTATTTT. Encoded protein: CASSVGNGWGTDTQYF. V usage is TRBV9 and J usage is TRBJ2-3; D gene ambiguous. The CDR3 contains 16 residues. The V and J ends lost 0 bases and 1 base respectively, with 12 bases between them. Germline CDR1 SGDLS, CDR2 YYNGEE.

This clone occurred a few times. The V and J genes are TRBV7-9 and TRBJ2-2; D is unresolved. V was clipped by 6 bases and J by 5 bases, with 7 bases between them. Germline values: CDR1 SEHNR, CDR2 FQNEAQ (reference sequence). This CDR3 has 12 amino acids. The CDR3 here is CASSSKTGELFF. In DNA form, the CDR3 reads TGTGCCAGCAGTTCAAAAACCGGGGAGCTGTTTTTT.

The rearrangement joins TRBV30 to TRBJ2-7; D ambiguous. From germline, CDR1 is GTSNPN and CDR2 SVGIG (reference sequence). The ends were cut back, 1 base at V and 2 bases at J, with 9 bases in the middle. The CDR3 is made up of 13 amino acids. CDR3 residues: CAWSAAEPYEQYF. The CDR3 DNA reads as TGTGCCTGGAGTGCCGCGGAACCCTACGAGCAGTACTTC.

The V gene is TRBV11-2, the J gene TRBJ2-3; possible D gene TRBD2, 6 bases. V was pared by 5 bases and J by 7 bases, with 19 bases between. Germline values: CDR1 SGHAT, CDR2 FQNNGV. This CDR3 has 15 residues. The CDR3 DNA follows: TGTGCCAGCAGCGCGGGACTTTCAAAACAGTATACGCAGTATTTT. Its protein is CASSAGLSKQYTQYF.

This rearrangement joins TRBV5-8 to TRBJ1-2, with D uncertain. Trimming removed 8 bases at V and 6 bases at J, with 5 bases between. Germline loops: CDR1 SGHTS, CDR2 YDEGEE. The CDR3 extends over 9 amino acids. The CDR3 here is CASADGYTF. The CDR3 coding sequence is TGTGCCAGTGCGGATGGCTACACCTTC.